These T cell receptor beta chains were read from a single sample in a study of siplizumab effects on memory and regulatory T cells. Profiling relied on immunoSEQ multiplex PCR, and the TCRdb table lists in-frame clones only, not all of them. The data contain about 99,000 clones, 93% of them singletons. The sequenced sample was Tregs sorted from blood. The receptors derive from a human donor in good health. The CDR3 runs from the conserved cysteine through the conserved F or W. D genes are given only for firm matches. Expanded clones are given a class, and other clones once, few, many or no size at all.

d_call j_call v_call clone_size cdr3_nt cdr3_aa
TRBD1 TRBJ1-4 TRBV19 once TGTGCCAGCCACAGGGGAACAACTAATGAAAAACTGTTTTTT CASHRGTTNEKLFF
. TRBJ1-1 TRBV30 . TGTGCCTGGACCTGGGGGGGCATGGACACTGAAGCTTTCTTT CAWTWGGMDTEAFF
TRBD2 TRBJ2-5 TRBV9 . TGTGCCAGCAGCGTATCTGGAACTAGCGGCATCAAGGGGCAAGAGACCCAGTACTTC CASSVSGTSGIKGQETQYF
TRBD1 TRBJ1-6 TRBV5-4 . TGTGCCAGCACCACGGACAGGGGGTCACCCCTCCACTTT CASTTDRGSPLHF
. TRBJ2-3 TRBV10-3 once TGTGCCTCAAACCGGGACGGATTCACAGATACGCAGTATTTT CASNRDGFTDTQYF
. TRBJ1-5 TRBV6-6 . TGTGCCAGCAGTCGGCTTCTGGGGGGTGGCAATCAGCCCCAGCATTTT CASSRLLGGGNQPQHF
TRBD2 TRBJ2-3 TRBV5-1 . TGCGCCAGCAGCTTGATCCCAGCGAGCGGGGTAGGGACAGATACGCAGTATTTT CASSLIPASGVGTDTQYF
. TRBJ2-7 TRBV9 . TGTGCCAGCAGCGTAGGTCTTTCGGGACCTATTAACGAGCAGTACTTC CASSVGLSGPINEQYF
. TRBJ1-5 TRBV6-1 . TGTGCCAGCAGTGAATCCGGGAGAAGTCAGCCCCAGCATTTT CASSESGRSQPQHF
. TRBJ1-2 TRBV10-3 . TGTGCCATCAGCTCGGACAGCGGATCTCACTATGGCTACACCTTC CAISSDSGSHYGYTF
TRBD1 TRBJ1-4 TRBV6-6 . TGTGCCAGCAGAACTGAGGGGGCTGAACTGTTTTTT CASRTEGAELFF
. TRBJ1-3 TRBV6-6 . TGTGCCAGCAGCCGAACGGGGGGAAACACCATATATTTT CASSRTGGNTIYF
. TRBJ1-5 TRBV5-1 . TGCGCCAGCAGCTTGGGGGGGGCGACGCAGCCCCAGCATTTT CASSLGGATQPQHF
. TRBJ2-7 TRBV7-9 . TGTGCCAGCAGTCTCGGAGTCTACGAGCAGTACTTC CASSLGVYEQYF
. TRBJ1-6 TRBV6-1 . TGTGCCAGTAGGACTCAGGGGTACTCACCCCTCCACTTT CASRTQGYSPLHF
TRBD1 TRBJ1-6 TRBV19 . TGTGCCAGTAGCCCAGGGGGTTCTAATTCACCCCTCCACTTT CASSPGGSNSPLHF
. TRBJ2-6 TRBV8-2 . TGTGGCAGCATAAAGATAACACAAAGTCGGGCCAACGTCCTGACTTTC CGSIKITQSRANVLTF
. TRBJ1-3 TRBV10-1 once TGCGCCAGCAGTGAGTCTCGGATGGGGGGAAACACCATATATTTT CASSESRMGGNTIYF
TRBD1 TRBJ2-7 TRBV25-1 . TGTGCCAGCAGTCCCCCCGGGACAGGGTACGAGCAGTACTTC CASSPPGTGYEQYF
TRBD2 TRBJ2-1 TRBV7-3 . TGTGCCAGCAGCCGCTTTGCTTCTAGCGGCCTGGGTGATGAGCAGTTCTTC CASSRFASSGLGDEQFF